This TCR beta chain was identified during a study of cytomegalovirus exposure and HLA in healthy donors. General study findings and limits: Later analysis associated a missense DCLRE1C variant with TCR beta V- and J-gene trimming.

PCR used 60 Vbeta primers and 13 Jbeta primers. Produced via immunoSEQ multiplex PCR; TCRdb's table is partial and in-frame only. The sample records roughly 110,000 clones, 81% being singletons. The donors were healthy bone marrow donors. As concerns this clone: Its antigen remains unidentified.

Input material: PBMCs. This clonotype was obtained from a man younger than 45 in good health and CMV-seronegative.

The CDR3 loop reads CASSDLREITDTQYF. The CDR3 DNA sequence: TGTGCCAGCAGTGACCTGCGGGAGATCACAGATACGCAGTATTTT. This sequence joins TRBV2 and TRBJ2-3, with 7 bases aligning to TRBD2. This CDR3 has 15 residues. With V trimmed by 3 bases and J by 2 bases, 5 bases remained unmatched. Germline values: CDR1 SNHLY, CDR2 FYNNEI.